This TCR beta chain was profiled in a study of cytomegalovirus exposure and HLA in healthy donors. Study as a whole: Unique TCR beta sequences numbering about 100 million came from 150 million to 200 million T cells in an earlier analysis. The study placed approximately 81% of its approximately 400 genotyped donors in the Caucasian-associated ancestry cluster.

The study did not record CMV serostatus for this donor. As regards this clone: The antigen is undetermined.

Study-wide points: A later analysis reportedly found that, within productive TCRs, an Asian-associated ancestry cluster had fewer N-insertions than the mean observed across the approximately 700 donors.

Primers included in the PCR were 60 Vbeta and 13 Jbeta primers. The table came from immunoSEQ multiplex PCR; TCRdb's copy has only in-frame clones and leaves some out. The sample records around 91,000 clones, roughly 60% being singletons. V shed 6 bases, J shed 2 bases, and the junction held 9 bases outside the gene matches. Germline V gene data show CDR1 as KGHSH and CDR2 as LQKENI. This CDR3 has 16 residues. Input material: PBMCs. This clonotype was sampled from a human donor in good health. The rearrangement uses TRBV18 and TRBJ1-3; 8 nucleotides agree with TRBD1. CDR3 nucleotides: TGTGCCAGCTCTCCGAGACAGGGGCAACCTGGAAACACCATATATTTT. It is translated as CASSPRQGQPGNTIYF.